This T cell receptor beta chain was recovered during a study of blood T cell repertoires in COVID-19. Study information: Sample material is recorded as cDNA or gDNA derived from T cells, B-cell-depleted T cells, or PBMCs.

Sequencing used immunoSEQ multiplex PCR; TCRdb keeps in-frame clones, though not all of them. The sample lists more than 100,000 clones, 65% to 85% seen once, with approximately 18% in the top ten. The CDR3 consists of 16 residues. Germline V gene sequence: CDR1 SGHTA, CDR2 FQGNSA. The J segment lost 4 bases and the V segment lost 5 bases, leaving 10 bases of the junction unmatched. Sequenced input: peripheral blood. The V gene is TRBV7-2, the J gene TRBJ2-1; the match to TRBD2 covers 8 bases. This receptor was taken from a woman older than 75 with acute or convalescent COVID-19. The CDR3 here is CASSPRLASTYNEQFF. The CDR3 region has the DNA TGTGCCAGCAGCCCCCGACTAGCGTCAACTTACAATGAGCAGTTCTTC.